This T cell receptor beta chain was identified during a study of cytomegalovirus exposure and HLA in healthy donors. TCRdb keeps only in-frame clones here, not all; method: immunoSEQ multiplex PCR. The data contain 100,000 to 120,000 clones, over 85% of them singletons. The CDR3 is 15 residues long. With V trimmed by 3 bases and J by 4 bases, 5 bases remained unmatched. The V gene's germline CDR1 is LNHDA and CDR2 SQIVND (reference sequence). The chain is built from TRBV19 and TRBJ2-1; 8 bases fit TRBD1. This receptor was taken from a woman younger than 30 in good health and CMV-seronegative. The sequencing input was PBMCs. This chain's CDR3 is CASSILTGAYNEQFF. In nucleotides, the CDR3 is TGTGCCAGTAGTATTTTGACAGGGGCTTACAATGAGCAGTTCTTC. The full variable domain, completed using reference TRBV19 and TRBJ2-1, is DGGITQSPKYLFRKEGQNVTLSCEQNLNHDAMYWYRQDPGQGLRLIYYSQIVNDFQKGDIAEGYSVSREKKESFPLTVTSAQKNPTAFYLCASSILTGAYNEQFFGPGTRLTVL.